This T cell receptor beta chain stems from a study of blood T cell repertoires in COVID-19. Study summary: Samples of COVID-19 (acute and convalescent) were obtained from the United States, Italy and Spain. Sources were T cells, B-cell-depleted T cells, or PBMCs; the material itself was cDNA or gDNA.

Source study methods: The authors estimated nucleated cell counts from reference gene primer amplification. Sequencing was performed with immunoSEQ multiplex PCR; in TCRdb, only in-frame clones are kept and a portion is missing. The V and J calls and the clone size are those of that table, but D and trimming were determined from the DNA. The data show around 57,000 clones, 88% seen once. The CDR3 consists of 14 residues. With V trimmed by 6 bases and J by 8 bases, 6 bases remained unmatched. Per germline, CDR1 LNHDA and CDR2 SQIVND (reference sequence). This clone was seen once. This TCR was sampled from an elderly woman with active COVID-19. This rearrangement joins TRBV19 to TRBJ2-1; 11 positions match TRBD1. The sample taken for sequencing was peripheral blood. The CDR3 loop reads CASSLDRGQDEQFF. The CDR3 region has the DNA TGTGCCAGTAGCCTGGACAGGGGGCAGGATGAGCAGTTCTTC.